Listed here are 2 T cell receptor beta chains from one sample, sequenced in a study of HIV-infected children after antiretroviral therapy interruption. RNA-based 3' RACE libraries used unique molecular identifiers. TCRdb re-derived calls from the 3' RACE reads in MiXCR, one entry per CDR3 protein. The repertoire holds around 3,900 distinct CDR3 sequences, with about 5% as singletons. This sample's treatment: PENTA 11 planned treatment interruption arm or continuous ART arm. This material consisted of CD45RO+ CD8+ T cells from PBMCs, pooled from several time points, taken from a donor given antiretroviral therapy, either interrupted or continuous. Subset of the sample: memory CD8+ CD45RO+ CD45RA- T cells. All receptors come from a pool of human donors with HIV.

This clonotype appeared many times. The chain recombines TRBV7-9 with TRBJ2-7, with a tentative D call TRBD1 (5 bases). From germline, CDR1 is SEHNR and CDR2 FQNEAQ (reference sequence). V lost 2 bases, J lost 5 bases, and 13 bases lay in between. The CDR3 is 14 residues long. CDR3 DNA: TGTGCCAGCAGCTTAAGGGGTGTCCCCCACGAGCAGTACTTC. Its protein product is CASSLRGVPHEQYF.

This clonotype was found many times. The rearrangement joins TRBV27 to TRBJ1-1; 7 bases agree with TRBD1. J gave up 6 bases and V 3 bases, and 4 bases lay outside the gene matches. The CDR3 loop spans 13 amino acids. CDR1 MNHEY and CDR2 SMNVEV come from the germline V gene (reference sequence). The chain's CDR3 is CASSFTGAAEAFF. The CDR3 coding sequence is TGTGCCAGCAGTTTCACAGGGGCGGCTGAAGCTTTCTTT.